Below, 2 T cell receptor beta chains from the same sample are listed, as sequenced in a study of PD-1 blockade in classical Hodgkin lymphoma. Brentuximab vedotin exposure varied among the patients, all of whom had relapsed after autologous stem cell transplantation. Using magnetic negative selection, the CD4+ T cells were separated out of thawed PBMCs. The table came from immunoSEQ multiplex PCR; TCRdb's copy has only in-frame clones and leaves some out. The table has more than 25,000 clones, about 85% seen once; the top ten hold about 2.2%. The material sequenced was CD4+ T cells from blood, taken at baseline. The receptors originated from a human donor with classical Hodgkin lymphoma.

The V and J genes are TRBV11-3 and TRBJ2-2, with D tentatively TRBD2 (5 bases). The CDR3 spans 13 residues. The V and J ends lost 4 bases and 5 bases respectively, with 8 bases between them. Germline values: CDR1 SGHNT, CDR2 YENEEA. The CDR3 DNA is TGTGCCAGCAGCTACCGGGGAACCGGGGAGCTGTTTTTT. Protein sequence: CASSYRGTGELFF.

This clone has a handful of counts. This chain uses TRBV4-2 with TRBJ2-7; TRBD2 agrees at 11 bases. Germline CDR1 is LGHNA and CDR2 is YNFKEQ. This CDR3 contains 16 residues. With 1 base clipped from V and 1 base from J, the junction kept 3 bases outside the gene matches. In DNA form, the CDR3 reads TGTGCCAGCAGCCAAGCGGGACTAGCGGCTTCCTACGAGCAGTACTTC. Residues: CASSQAGLAASYEQYF.